Each of the 8 T cell receptor beta chains below was sequenced from the same sample in a study of blood T cell repertoires in COVID-19. Some clones are missing from TCRdb's copy, which holds only in-frame ones; the method was immunoSEQ multiplex PCR. The sample records under 250,000 clones, 80% to 95% being singletons. Sequencing was done on a sample of peripheral blood. Source of these receptors: a man in his 60s with COVID-19, enrolled during active disease.

This rearrangement joins TRBV6-6 to TRBJ2-1; possible D gene TRBD2, 7 bases. The CDR3 is 13 residues long. The V gene lost 4 bases and the J gene lost 13 bases, with 17 bases spanning the gap. Germline CDR1 and CDR2: MNHNY and SVGAGI (reference sequence). CDR3 protein: CASSFTKGGGQFF. The CDR3 DNA reads as TGTGCCAGCAGTTTCACCAAGGGGGGGGGACAGTTCTTC.

The chain employs TRBV10-2 and TRBJ1-2, with a weak D call TRBD1 (5 bases). CDR3 length: 18 amino acids. Germline-derived CDR1 and CDR2 are WSHSY and SAAADI. V lost 3 bases, J lost 5 bases, and 25 bases lay in between. CDR3 protein: CASSDPVGGMGTSYGYTF. CDR3 DNA sequence: TGCGCCAGCAGTGACCCGGTGGGGGGTATGGGCACATCATATGGCTACACCTTC.

This rearrangement joins TRBV28 to TRBJ2-7, with 14 bases matching TRBD2. Germline V gene data show CDR1 as MDHEN and CDR2 as SYDVKM. CDR3 size: 16 residues. Trimming removed 4 bases from V and 6 bases from J; junction bases left unmatched: 8. This chain's CDR3 is CASSSQGLAGVLEQYF. Written as DNA, the CDR3 is TGTGCCAGCAGTTCCCAGGGACTAGCGGGAGTCCTCGAGCAGTACTTC. Drawing the rest from reference TRBV28 and TRBJ2-7, the complete variable domain is DVKVTQSSRYLVKRTGEKVFLECVQDMDHENMFWYRQDPGLGLRLIYFSYDVKMKEKGDIPEGYSVSREKKERFSLILESASTNQTSMYLCASSSQGLAGVLEQYFGPGTRLTVT.

The J gene is TRBJ1-1, the V gene TRBV6-1; weak D call: TRBD1 (6 bases). V dropped 2 bases and J dropped 1 base, with 14 bases sitting between them. This CDR3 has 16 residues. Germline V CDR1 and CDR2: MNHNS, SASEGT. CDR3 in amino acids: CASSEKGMGANTEAFF. In DNA, the CDR3 is TGTGCCAGCAGTGAAAAAGGGATGGGGGCGAACACTGAAGCTTTCTTT.

The chain joins TRBV3-1 (or the pseudogene TRBV3-2) to TRBJ1-2; TRBD1 matches 8 bases. The V gene end was trimmed by 4 bases and the J gene end by 2 bases; junction bases not matched to a gene: 9. The length of the CDR3 is 16 residues. The germline gives CDR1 LGHDT, CDR2 YNNKEL (reference sequence). CDR3 DNA: TGTGCCAGCAGCCTCACAGGGGGAGGAAGAAACTATGGCTACACCTTC. Translating gives CASSLTGGGRNYGYTF.

This rearrangement joins TRBV29-1 to TRBJ1-3; D ambiguous. The CDR3 has 13 residues. The germline V and J ends were trimmed by 4 bases and 1 base, with 8 bases remaining between them. Germline V CDR1 and CDR2: SQVTM, ANQGSEA. The CDR3 coding sequence is TGCAGCGTTGTTTCGGGATCTGGAAACACCATATATTTT. This codes for CSVVSGSGNTIYF.

This chain uses TRBV10-1 with TRBJ2-2; 7 bases are shared with TRBD2. CDR3 length equals 14 residues. The V gene's germline CDR1 is WNHNN and CDR2 SYGVQD (reference sequence). V was clipped by 2 bases and J by 6 bases; unmatched bases: 3. The CDR3 spells CASSETRGAGELFF. CDR3 sequence (DNA): TGCGCCAGCAGTGAGACACGGGGGGCCGGGGAGCTGTTTTTT.

J is TRBJ2-1 and V is TRBV7-2; 14 bases fit TRBD2. Losses at the gene ends were 3 bases for V and 6 bases for J; bases not matched to a gene: 7. From germline, CDR1 is SGHTA and CDR2 FQGNSA. The CDR3 is made up of 17 amino acids. In nucleotides, the CDR3 is TGTGCCAGCAGCTTTCAGACTAGCGGGAGGGGCGGCAATGAGCAGTTCTTC. It encodes CASSFQTSGRGGNEQFF. Full variable domain (missing parts from reference TRBV7-2 and TRBJ2-1): GAGVSQSPSNKVTEKGKDVELRCDPISGHTALYWYRQSLGQGLEFLIYFQGNSAPDKSGLPSDRFSAERTGGSVSTLTIQRTQQEDSAVYLCASSFQTSGRGGNEQFFGPGTRLTVL.